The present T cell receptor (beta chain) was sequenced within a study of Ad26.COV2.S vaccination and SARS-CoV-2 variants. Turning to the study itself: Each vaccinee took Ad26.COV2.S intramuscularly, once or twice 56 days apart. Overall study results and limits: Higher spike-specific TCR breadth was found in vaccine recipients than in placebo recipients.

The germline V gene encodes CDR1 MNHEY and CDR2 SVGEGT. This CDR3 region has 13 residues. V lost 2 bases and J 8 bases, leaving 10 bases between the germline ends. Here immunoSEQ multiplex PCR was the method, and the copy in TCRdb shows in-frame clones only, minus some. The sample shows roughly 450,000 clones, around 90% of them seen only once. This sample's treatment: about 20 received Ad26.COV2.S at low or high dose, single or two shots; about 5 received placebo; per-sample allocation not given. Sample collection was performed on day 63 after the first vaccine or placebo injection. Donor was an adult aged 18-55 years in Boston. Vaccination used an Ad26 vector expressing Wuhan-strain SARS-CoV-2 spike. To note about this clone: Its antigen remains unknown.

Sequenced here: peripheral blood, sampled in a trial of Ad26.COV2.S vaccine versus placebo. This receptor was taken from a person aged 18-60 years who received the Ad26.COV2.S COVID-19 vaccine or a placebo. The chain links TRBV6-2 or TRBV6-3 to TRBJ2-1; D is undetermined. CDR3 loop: CASSYNWVDEQFF. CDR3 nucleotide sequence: TGTGCCAGCAGTTACAATTGGGTGGATGAGCAGTTCTTC.